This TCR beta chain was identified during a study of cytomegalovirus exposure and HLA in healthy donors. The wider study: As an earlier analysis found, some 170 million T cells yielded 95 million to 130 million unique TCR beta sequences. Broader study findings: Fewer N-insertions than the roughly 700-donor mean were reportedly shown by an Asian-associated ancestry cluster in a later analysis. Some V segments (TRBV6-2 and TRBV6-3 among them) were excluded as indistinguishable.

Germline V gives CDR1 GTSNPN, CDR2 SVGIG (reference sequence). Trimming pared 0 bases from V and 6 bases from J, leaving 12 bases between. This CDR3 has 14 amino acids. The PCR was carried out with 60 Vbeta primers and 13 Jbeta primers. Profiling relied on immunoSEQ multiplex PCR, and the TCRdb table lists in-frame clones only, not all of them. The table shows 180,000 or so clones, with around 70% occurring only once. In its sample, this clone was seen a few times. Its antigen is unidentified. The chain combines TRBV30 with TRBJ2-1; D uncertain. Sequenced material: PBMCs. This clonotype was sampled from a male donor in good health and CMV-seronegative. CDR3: CAWSVPLLSNEQFF. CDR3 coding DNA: TGTGCCTGGAGTGTACCCCTCCTGAGCAATGAGCAGTTCTTC.